Detailed here is one TCR beta chain. The CDR3 totals 16 residues. V lost 4 bases to trimming and J lost 3 bases; unmatched junction nucleotides: 7. Germline CDR1 SQVTM, CDR2 ANQGSEA. Each CDR3 protein gets one entry after TCRdb re-called the 5' RACE reads with MiXCR. The sample shows around 1.7 million distinct CDR3 sequences, about 32% of them seen only once. The data are from a study of identical twins. Material: cord blood. The sequence derives from a newborn girl in good health. The V call is TRBV29-1, the J call TRBJ2-3; 13 nucleotides match TRBD2. The CDR3 reads CSVVGTSGTLTDTQYF. CDR3 coding DNA: TGCAGCGTTGTGGGGACTAGCGGGACCCTAACAGATACGCAGTATTTT.